This T cell receptor beta chain was retrieved from a study of T cell responses to AZD1222 COVID-19 vaccine. General study results and limits: CD4 TCRs associated with vaccination spanned spike, dominating at 160-218 and 743-854. Reportedly, close to half of spike-specific TCRs are directed against unmutated variant regions.

For this clone: Its antigen is unknown.

Measured with immunoSEQ multiplex PCR; TCRdb has only the in-frame clones, and not every one. The data contain about 150,000 clones, about 93% of them singletons. The germline gives CDR1 SGHDT, CDR2 YYEEEE. Deletions cut 1 base from V and 5 bases from J, with 16 bases between. This CDR3 is 16 amino acids long. This chain joins TRBV5-6 and TRBJ2-1; the D is unclear. This TCR derives from an adult in good health. Sequencing was performed on peripheral blood, taken on day 0 of AZD1222 vaccination. The CDR3 DNA is TGTGCCAGCAGCTTGCTTCGCGCTAGGATGGACAATGAGCAGTTCTTC. This codes for CASSLLRARMDNEQFF.